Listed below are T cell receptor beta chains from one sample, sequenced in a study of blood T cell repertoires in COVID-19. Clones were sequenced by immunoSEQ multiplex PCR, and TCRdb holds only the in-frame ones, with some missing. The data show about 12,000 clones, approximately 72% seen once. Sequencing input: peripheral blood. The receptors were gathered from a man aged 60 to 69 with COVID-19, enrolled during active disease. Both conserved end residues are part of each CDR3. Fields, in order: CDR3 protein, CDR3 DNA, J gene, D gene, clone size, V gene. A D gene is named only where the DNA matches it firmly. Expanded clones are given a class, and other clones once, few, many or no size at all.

cdr3_aa: CASSLLLTDTQYF
cdr3_nt: TGTGCCAGCAGCTTACTCCTCACAGATACGCAGTATTTT
j_call: TRBJ2-3
d_call: .
clone_size: .
v_call: TRBV7-9

cdr3_aa: CASSLRGSSGRGRDTDTQYF
cdr3_nt: TGTGCCAGCAGCTTACGCGGGTCTAGCGGGAGGGGTCGAGACACAGATACGCAGTATTTT
j_call: TRBJ2-3
d_call: TRBD2
clone_size: .
v_call: TRBV7-3

cdr3_aa: CASRRTGGYEQYF
cdr3_nt: TGTGCCAGCAGGCGGACAGGGGGCTACGAGCAGTACTTC
j_call: TRBJ2-7
d_call: TRBD1
clone_size: .
v_call: TRBV28

cdr3_aa: CASSFYLNTEAFF
cdr3_nt: TGTGCCAGCAGCTTTTACTTGAACACTGAAGCTTTCTTT
j_call: TRBJ1-1
d_call: .
clone_size: .
v_call: TRBV7-2

cdr3_aa: CATRTSTGATGELFF
cdr3_nt: TGTGCCACCAGGACGTCGACAGGGGCCACCGGGGAGCTGTTTTTT
j_call: TRBJ2-2
d_call: TRBD1
clone_size: few
v_call: TRBV24-1

cdr3_aa: CASSVTVPGTQYF
cdr3_nt: TGTGCCAGCAGCGTGACAGTCCCGGGGACCCAGTACTTC
j_call: TRBJ2-5
d_call: .
clone_size: .
v_call: TRBV9

cdr3_aa: CASRPRDRTPQYF
cdr3_nt: TGTGCCAGCAGGCCCCGCGACAGGACCCCTCAGTACTTC
j_call: TRBJ2-7
d_call: .
clone_size: .
v_call: TRBV2

cdr3_aa: CASSPARGGEKLFF
cdr3_nt: TGTGCCAGCAGCCCCGCAAGGGGTGGTGAAAAACTGTTTTTT
j_call: TRBJ1-4
d_call: .
clone_size: .
v_call: TRBV13

cdr3_aa: CASSLVRGGPYNEQFF
cdr3_nt: TGTGCCAGCAGCTTAGTCCGGGGGGGTCCCTACAATGAGCAGTTCTTC
j_call: TRBJ2-1
d_call: TRBD2
clone_size: .
v_call: TRBV11-2

cdr3_aa: CASSQEAKGSGENTGELFF
cdr3_nt: TGTGCCAGCAGCCAAGAGGCTAAGGGTTCGGGAGAGAACACCGGGGAGCTGTTTTTT
j_call: TRBJ2-2
d_call: .
clone_size: .
v_call: TRBV3-1/TRBV3-2

cdr3_aa: CASSGALAGGPNNEQFF
cdr3_nt: TGTGCCAGCAGTGGAGCCTTAGCGGGAGGGCCGAACAATGAGCAGTTCTTC
j_call: TRBJ2-1
d_call: TRBD2
clone_size: few
v_call: TRBV25-1

cdr3_aa: CASSLTAGRGTETQYF
cdr3_nt: TGCGCCAGCAGCTTAACGGCCGGCAGGGGGACGGAGACCCAGTACTTC
j_call: TRBJ2-5
d_call: TRBD1
clone_size: .
v_call: TRBV5-1

cdr3_aa: CAWSVPGAGDSPLHF
cdr3_nt: TGTGCCTGGAGTGTACCAGGGGCGGGGGATTCACCCCTCCACTTT
j_call: TRBJ1-6
d_call: .
clone_size: .
v_call: TRBV30

cdr3_aa: CSVGAGARDTQYF
cdr3_nt: TGCAGCGTTGGAGCGGGGGCCAGAGATACGCAGTATTTT
j_call: TRBJ2-3
d_call: TRBD2
clone_size: few
v_call: TRBV29-1

cdr3_aa: CASSLRATGELFF
cdr3_nt: TGTGCCAGCAGTTTGAGGGCCACCGGGGAGCTGTTTTTT
j_call: TRBJ2-2
d_call: .
clone_size: once
v_call: TRBV12-3/TRBV12-4

cdr3_aa: CASSLFGGPPEQFF
cdr3_nt: TGTGCCAGCAGCTTATTCGGGGGTCCTCCCGAGCAGTTCTTC
j_call: TRBJ2-1
d_call: .
clone_size: .
v_call: TRBV11-3

cdr3_aa: CASSYPRAGVYGYTF
cdr3_nt: TGTGCCAGCAGTTACCCGAGGGCAGGGGTCTATGGCTACACCTTC
j_call: TRBJ1-2
d_call: .
clone_size: .
v_call: TRBV6-2/TRBV6-3

cdr3_aa: CASGKGTAEAFF
cdr3_nt: TGTGCTAGTGGTAAAGGGACAGCTGAAGCTTTCTTT
j_call: TRBJ1-1
d_call: TRBD1
clone_size: .
v_call: TRBV12-5

cdr3_aa: CAISEQGLGEKLFF
cdr3_nt: TGTGCCATCAGTGAGCAGGGGTTGGGTGAAAAACTGTTTTTT
j_call: TRBJ1-4
d_call: .
clone_size: once
v_call: TRBV10-3

cdr3_aa: CASSILAYNEQFF
cdr3_nt: TGTGCCAGTAGTATTCTGGCTTACAATGAGCAGTTCTTC
j_call: TRBJ2-1
d_call: .
clone_size: .
v_call: TRBV19

cdr3_aa: CASTDGRYTDTQYF
cdr3_nt: TGTGCCAGTACCGACGGGAGGTACACAGATACGCAGTATTTT
j_call: TRBJ2-3
d_call: TRBD2
clone_size: .
v_call: TRBV19

cdr3_aa: CASSYSTTGWGYTF
cdr3_nt: TGTGCCAGCAGTTACTCGACGACAGGGTGGGGCTACACCTTC
j_call: TRBJ1-2
d_call: TRBD1
clone_size: .
v_call: TRBV6-5

cdr3_aa: CASSVGRAGANVLTF
cdr3_nt: TGTGCCAGCAGTGTGGGCAGGGCTGGGGCCAACGTCCTGACTTTC
j_call: TRBJ2-6
d_call: .
clone_size: once
v_call: TRBV2

cdr3_aa: CASSYSMFTEAFF
cdr3_nt: TGTGCCAGCAGTTACTCTATGTTCACTGAAGCTTTCTTT
j_call: TRBJ1-1
d_call: .
clone_size: .
v_call: TRBV6-5

cdr3_aa: CASSSGLAANSYNEQFF
cdr3_nt: TGTGCCAGCAGCTCGGGACTAGCGGCTAACTCCTACAATGAGCAGTTCTTC
j_call: TRBJ2-1
d_call: TRBD2
clone_size: .
v_call: TRBV5-6

cdr3_aa: CASSYPGTGNTEAFF
cdr3_nt: TGTGCCAGCAGTTACCCCGGGACAGGGAACACTGAAGCTTTCTTT
j_call: TRBJ1-1
d_call: TRBD1
clone_size: .
v_call: TRBV6-6